The 19 T cell receptor beta chains presented below share a single source sample, sequenced in a study of shared clonotypes between healthy human individuals (dated by TCRdb to about 2020). Library preparation used the immunoSEQ multiplex PCR assay. TCRdb obtained this table from immuneACCESS and retained in-frame rearrangements with V and J assigned. These tables miss some clones; where compared with another copy, unresolved V genes account for less than half of the shortfall, and the remainder is unexplained. Recorded for this sample are about 2,500,000 clones; 85% to 95% of them occurred a single time. Together, the top ten hold over 0.12% of the sample. Sequencing input: naive CD4+ T cells sorted from blood. The cell subset or site label, as the study defines it: CD45RA+ positively selected. The receptors were sampled from a man younger than 35 in good health.

A word on this clone: Other DNA sequences in this specimen translate into the identical CDR3. The rearrangement links TRBV4-3 to TRBJ2-5; TRBD2 is a possible D gene (5 bases). The V gene's germline CDR1 is LGHNA and CDR2 YSLEER. The germline V and J ends were trimmed by 1 base and 4 bases, with 7 bases remaining between them. This CDR3 contains 13 residues. The CDR3 loop is CASSQGRGETQYF. In DNA form, the CDR3 reads TGCGCCAGCAGCCAAGGTCGGGGAGAGACCCAGTACTTC.

The chain is built from TRBV7-2 and TRBJ2-1; D unclear. CDR1 and CDR2 from the germline V gene are SGHTA and FQGNSA. V was clipped by 1 base and J by 6 bases, with 16 bases between them. This CDR3 region has 16 residues. CDR3 nucleotides: TGTGCCAGCAGCTTAGGTGTGGCAGGCCTCGGCAATGAGCAGTTCTTC. Encoded protein: CASSLGVAGLGNEQFF.

The chain is built from TRBV6-1 and TRBJ2-3; 11 bases fit TRBD2. Germline V gene lookup returns CDR1 MNHNS and CDR2 SASEGT. V dropped 7 bases and J dropped 3; count of bases not matched to a gene: 3. The CDR3 runs to 14 residues. CDR3: CASILAGGTDTQYF. Written as DNA, the CDR3 is TGTGCCAGCATCCTAGCGGGAGGAACAGATACGCAGTATTTT.

This clone appeared a single time. V gene TRBV27 combines with J gene TRBJ2-3; TRBD2 is a possible D gene (6 bases). The germline CDR1 and CDR2 sequences are MNHEY and SMNVEV (reference sequence). Trimming pared 5 bases from V and 3 bases from J, leaving 18 bases between. CDR3 length: 16 residues. CDR3 region: CASSPGRQFRTDTQYF. DNA of the CDR3: TGTGCCAGCAGTCCAGGGAGGCAGTTCAGGACAGATACGCAGTATTTT.

The CDR3 region has the DNA TGTGCCAGCTCAAGGACAGGGCTTGGACTAGTCCTCTCGGATACGCAGTATTTT. Protein sequence: CASSRTGLGLVLSDTQYF. The chain recombines TRBV2 with TRBJ2-3; a possible D gene is TRBD1 (8 bases). Germline loops: CDR1 SNHLY, CDR2 FYNNEI. This CDR3 comprises 18 residues. Trimming left V 8 bases short and J 6 bases short, with 30 bases between.

V gene TRBV29-1 combines with J gene TRBJ1-3, with D maybe TRBD1 (5 bases). The CDR3 covers 15 residues. The V and J ends lost 6 bases and 0 bases respectively, with 15 bases between them. Germline CDR1 SQVTM, CDR2 ANQGSEA. The CDR3 DNA is TGCAGCGTGACCACCTGGGGGGGCTCTGGAAACACCATATATTTT. Its translation is CSVTTWGGSGNTIYF.

This sequence joins TRBV7-2 and TRBJ2-2, with TRBD1 identical over 8 bases. The germline gives CDR1 SGHTA, CDR2 FQGNSA. After removal of 4 bases from V and 1 base from J, the junction contained 5 bases not matched to a gene. The CDR3 has 16 amino acids. CDR3 nucleotide sequence: TGTGCCAGCAGCTCAAGGACAGGGAGGAACACCGGGGAGCTGTTTTTT. It encodes CASSSRTGRNTGELFF.

The chain employs TRBV7-2 and TRBJ2-5; D ambiguous. Germline V gene lookup returns CDR1 SGHTA and CDR2 FQGNSA. V lost 4 bases and J lost 5, with 11 bases in between. The CDR3 spans 13 residues. The CDR3 DNA follows: TGTGCCAGCAGCTACCGAATGGAGGAGACCCAGTACTTC. Translated: CASSYRMEETQYF. Looking up the rest from reference TRBV7-2 and TRBJ2-5 gives the full variable domain: GAGVSQSPSNKVTEKGKDVELRCDPISGHTALYWYRQSLGQGLEFLIYFQGNSAPDKSGLPSDRFSAERTGGSVSTLTIQRTQQEDSAVYLCASSYRMEETQYFGPGTRLLVL.

The chain links TRBV18 to TRBJ1-4; tentative D call: TRBD1 (5 bases). Germline V gene data show CDR1 as KGHSH and CDR2 as LQKENI. This CDR3 is 14 amino acids long. Trimming shortened V by 2 bases and J by 10 bases, and 14 bases separated the two germline ends. The CDR3 loop is CASSPGDGRGKLFF. The CDR3 bases are TGTGCCAGCTCACCAGGGGACGGCCGGGGAAAACTGTTTTTT. Together with reference TRBV18 and TRBJ1-4, the CDR3 gives the full variable domain: NAGVMQNPRHLVRRRGQEARLRCSPMKGHSHVYWYRQLPEEGLKFMVYLQKENIIDESGMPKERFSAEFPKEGPSILRIQQVVRGDSAAYFCASSPGDGRGKLFFGSGTQLSVL.

This chain links TRBV11-2 with TRBJ2-5; TRBD1 or TRBD2 may be the D gene (6 bases each). Trimming pared 5 bases from V and 5 bases from J, leaving 15 bases between. The CDR3 has 14 amino acids. Germline V CDR1 and CDR2: SGHAT, FQNNGV. The CDR3 nucleotides are TGTGCCAGCAGCCTCAAGGGGGGATGGGAGACCCAGTACTTC. It is translated as CASSLKGGWETQYF.

This clone is a singleton in its sample. V usage is TRBV5-1 and J usage is TRBJ1-2, with D perhaps TRBD1 (6 bases). This CDR3 has 14 residues. Germline V CDR1 and CDR2: SGHRS, YFSETQ. V was shortened by 2 bases and J by 2 bases, with 10 bases between the two germline ends. The CDR3 nucleotides read TGCGCCAGCAGCTTTCTCGGGGGCAACTATGGCTACACCTTC. It specifies CASSFLGGNYGYTF.

The chain carries TRBV7-9 and TRBJ1-2, with 12 bases that match TRBD1. Germline V lookup: CDR1 SEHNR, CDR2 FQNEAQ (reference sequence). The CDR3 extends over 14 amino acids. V gave up 5 bases and J gave up 5 bases; unmatched junction bases: 3. Here the CDR3 DNA reads TGTGCCAGCAGCCGGGACAGGGGGCCGTATGGCTACACCTTC. It yields the protein CASSRDRGPYGYTF. The full variable domain, its missing parts supplied by reference TRBV7-9 and TRBJ1-2, is DTGVSQNPRHKITKRGQNVTFRCDPISEHNRLYWYRQTLGQGPEFLTYFQNEAQLEKSRLLSDRFSAERPKGSFSTLEIQRTEQGDSAMYLCASSRDRGPYGYTFGSGTRLTVV.

The J gene is TRBJ1-3, the V gene TRBV25-1; D perhaps matches TRBD1 (5 bases). The germline V and J ends were trimmed by 2 bases and 0 bases, with 5 bases remaining between them. The CDR3 has 14 amino acids. Germline CDR1 and CDR2: MGHDK and SYGVNS. CDR3 in amino acids: CASSEQGSGNTIYF. The DNA for the CDR3 is TGTGCCAGCAGTGAACAGGGCTCTGGAAACACCATATATTTT.

The chain is built from TRBV6-1 and TRBJ1-5; 11 nucleotides align to TRBD1. Germline V gene sequence: CDR1 MNHNS, CDR2 SASEGT. V was pared by 2 bases and J by 6 bases, with 6 bases of the junction left unmatched. The CDR3 length is 16 residues. CDR3 coding DNA: TGTGCCAGCAGTGAATGGGGGACAGGGGGATTTCAGCCCCAGCATTTT. Protein: CASSEWGTGGFQPQHF.

This clone was seen just once. The chain employs TRBV5-1 and TRBJ2-1; 12 bases are a match to TRBD2. CDR3 length: 16 residues. Germline lookup yields CDR1 SGHRS and CDR2 YFSETQ. J lost 9 bases, V lost 0 bases, and 7 bases had no gene match. The CDR3 region has the DNA TGCGCCAGCAGCTTGGAGCCTAGCGGGGGGGTAAGTGAGCAGTTCTTC. Encoded protein: CASSLEPSGGVSEQFF.

CDR3 sequence: CAGKRHSYEQYF. The CDR3, as DNA: TGTGCCGGTAAGCGACACTCCTACGAGCAGTACTTC. The chain combines TRBV2 with TRBJ2-7; D remains unclear. The CDR3 covers 12 residues. V dropped 11 bases and J dropped 0 bases, with 11 bases sitting between them. Germline V gene data show CDR1 as SNHLY and CDR2 as FYNNEI.

This chain links TRBV21-1 with TRBJ2-2. TRBV21-1 is deemed a pseudogene. The CDR3 is made up of 16 amino acids. The CDR3 loop reads CASRIWGTVNTGELFF. Written as DNA, the CDR3 is TGTGCCAGCAGAATTTGGGGGACGGTGAACACCGGGGAGCTGTTTTTT.

J is TRBJ2-1 and V is TRBV9; 7 nucleotides align to TRBD1. The CDR3 has 15 amino acids. Per the germline V gene, CDR1 is SGDLS and CDR2 is YYNGEE. Trimming removed 3 bases from V and 7 bases from J; junction bases left unmatched: 10. The CDR3: CASSGDRDLGNEQFF. The CDR3 DNA is TGTGCCAGCAGCGGAGACAGGGATTTGGGGAATGAGCAGTTCTTC.

Of note for this clone: The sample holds other DNA sequences that translate to the same CDR3. The rearrangement links TRBV6-5 to TRBJ1-1, with D perhaps TRBD1 (5 bases). The CDR3 is 14 residues long. Germline V gives CDR1 MNHEY, CDR2 SVGAGI. Trimming cost V 2 bases and J 4 bases, with 11 bases left between them. The CDR3 bases are TGTGCCAGCAGTTACGGCAGGGCGGGCACTGAAGCTTTCTTT. Translation gives CASSYGRAGTEAFF.